This T cell receptor beta chain comes out of a study of T cell responses to AZD1222 COVID-19 vaccine. V was trimmed by 5 bases and J by 4 bases, leaving 21 bases between them. CDR3 size: 16 residues. Germline CDR1 is SGHAT and CDR2 is FQNNGV. Assay: immunoSEQ multiplex PCR; the TCRdb copy retains only in-frame clones and omits some. Among approximately 170,000 clones listed, 85% to 95% were seen once. The chain employs TRBV11-2 and TRBJ2-7, with D uncertain. This TCR derives from an adult who received the AZD1222 COVID-19 vaccine. This sample comprised peripheral blood, obtained 28 days after the second AZD1222 dose. The CDR3 reads CASSLRHTPLGYEQYF. The CDR3 DNA reads TGTGCCAGCAGCCTCCGACATACGCCCCTCGGGTACGAGCAGTACTTC.